This T cell receptor (beta chain) came from a study of blood T cell repertoires in COVID-19. The study counted Cohort 3 donors as recovered given two negative PCRs, clearance, or symptom resolution. This CDR3 has 16 residues. V gave up 5 bases and J gave up 10 bases; unmatched junction bases: 11. Germline CDR1 and CDR2: SGHTA and FQGNSA. Libraries were prepared by immunoSEQ multiplex PCR; TCRdb keeps only in-frame clonotypes and omits some of them. Among a few hundred thousand clones listed, 70% to 90% were seen once. The material sequenced was PBMCs or T cells enriched from blood (not recorded which). The chain carries TRBV7-2 and TRBJ1-6; TRBD1 matches at 10 bases. This receptor was identified in a woman in her twenties or thirties who had recovered from COVID-19. This CDR3 reads CASSQDRGRGESPLHF. CDR3 DNA: TGTGCCAGCAGCCAAGACAGGGGGCGAGGAGAATCACCCCTCCACTTT.